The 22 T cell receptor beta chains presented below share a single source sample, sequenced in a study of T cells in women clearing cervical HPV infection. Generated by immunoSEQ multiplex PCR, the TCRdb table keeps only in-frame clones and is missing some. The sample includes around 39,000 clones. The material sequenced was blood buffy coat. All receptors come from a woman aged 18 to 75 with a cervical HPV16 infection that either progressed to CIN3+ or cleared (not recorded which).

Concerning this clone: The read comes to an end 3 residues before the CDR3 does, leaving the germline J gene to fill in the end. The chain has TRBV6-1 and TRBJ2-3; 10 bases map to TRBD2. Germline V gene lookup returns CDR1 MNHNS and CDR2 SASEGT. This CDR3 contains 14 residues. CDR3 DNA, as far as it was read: TGTGCCAGCAGTGGCCAGCGGGGGGGGGCGACG. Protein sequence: CASSGQRGGAT. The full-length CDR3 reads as CASSGQRGGATQYF.

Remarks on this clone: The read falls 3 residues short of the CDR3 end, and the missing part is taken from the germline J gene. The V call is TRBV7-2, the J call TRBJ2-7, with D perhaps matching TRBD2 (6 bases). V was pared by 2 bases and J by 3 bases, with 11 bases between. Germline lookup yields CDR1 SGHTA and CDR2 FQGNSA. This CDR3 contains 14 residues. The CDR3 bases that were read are TGTGCCAGCAGCTTATCCGGGACTCACTACGAG. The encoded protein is CASSLSGTHYE. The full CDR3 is CASSLSGTHYEQYF.

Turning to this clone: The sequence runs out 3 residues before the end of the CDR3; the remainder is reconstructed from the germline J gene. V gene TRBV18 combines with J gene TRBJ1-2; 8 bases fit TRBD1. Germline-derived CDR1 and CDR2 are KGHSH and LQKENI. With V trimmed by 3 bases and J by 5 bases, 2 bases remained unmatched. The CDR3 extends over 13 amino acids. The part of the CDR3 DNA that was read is TGTGCCAGCTCACCGGACAGGGATTATGGC. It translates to CASSPDRDYG. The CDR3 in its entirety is CASSPDRDYGYTF.

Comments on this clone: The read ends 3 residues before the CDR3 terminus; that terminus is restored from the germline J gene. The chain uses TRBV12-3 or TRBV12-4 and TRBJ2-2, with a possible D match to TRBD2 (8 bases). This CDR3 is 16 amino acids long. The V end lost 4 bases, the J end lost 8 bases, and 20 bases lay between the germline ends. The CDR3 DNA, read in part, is TGTGCCAGCAGTTCCCCGGGAGGGGGCTATTTGGGGGAG. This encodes CASSSPGGGYLGE. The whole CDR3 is CASSSPGGGYLGELFF.

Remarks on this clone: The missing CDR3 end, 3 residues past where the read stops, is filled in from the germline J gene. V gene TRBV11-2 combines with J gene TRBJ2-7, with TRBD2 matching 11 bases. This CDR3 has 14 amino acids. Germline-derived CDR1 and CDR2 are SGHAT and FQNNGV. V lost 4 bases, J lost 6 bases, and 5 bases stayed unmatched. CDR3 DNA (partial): TGTGCCAGCAGCTCGATAGCGGGGGGGCGCGAG. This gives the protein CASSSIAGGRE. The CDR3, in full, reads CASSSIAGGREQYF.

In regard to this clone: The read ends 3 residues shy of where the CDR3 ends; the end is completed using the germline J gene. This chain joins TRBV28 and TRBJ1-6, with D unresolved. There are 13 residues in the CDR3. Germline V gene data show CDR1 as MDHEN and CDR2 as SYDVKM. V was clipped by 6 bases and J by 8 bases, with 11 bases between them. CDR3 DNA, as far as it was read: TGTGCCAGCAGCCCCTTCGTTGATTCACCC. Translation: CASSPFVDSP. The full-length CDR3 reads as CASSPFVDSPLHF.

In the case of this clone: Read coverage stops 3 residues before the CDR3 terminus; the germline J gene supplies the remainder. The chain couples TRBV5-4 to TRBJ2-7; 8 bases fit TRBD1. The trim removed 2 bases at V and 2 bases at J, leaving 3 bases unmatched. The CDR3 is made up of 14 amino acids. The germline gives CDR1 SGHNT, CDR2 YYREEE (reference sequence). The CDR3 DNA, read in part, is TGTGCCAGCAGCTTCCGGGACAGGACCTACGAG. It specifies CASSFRDRTYE. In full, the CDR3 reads CASSFRDRTYEQYF.

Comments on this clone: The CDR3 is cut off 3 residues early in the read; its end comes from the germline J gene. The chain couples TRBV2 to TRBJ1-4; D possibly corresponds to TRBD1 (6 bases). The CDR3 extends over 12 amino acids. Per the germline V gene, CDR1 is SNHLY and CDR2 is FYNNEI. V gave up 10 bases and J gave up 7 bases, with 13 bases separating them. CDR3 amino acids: CATQGWSEKLFF. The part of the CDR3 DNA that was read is TGTGCCACACAGGGTTGGAGTGAAAAA.

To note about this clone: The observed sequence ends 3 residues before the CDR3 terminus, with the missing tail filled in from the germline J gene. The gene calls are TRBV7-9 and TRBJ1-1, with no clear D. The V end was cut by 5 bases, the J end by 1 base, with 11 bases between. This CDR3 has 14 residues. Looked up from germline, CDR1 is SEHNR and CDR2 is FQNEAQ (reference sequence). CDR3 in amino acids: CASSPRKENTEAFF. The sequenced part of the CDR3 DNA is TGTGCCAGCAGCCCCAGGAAGGAGAACACTGAA.

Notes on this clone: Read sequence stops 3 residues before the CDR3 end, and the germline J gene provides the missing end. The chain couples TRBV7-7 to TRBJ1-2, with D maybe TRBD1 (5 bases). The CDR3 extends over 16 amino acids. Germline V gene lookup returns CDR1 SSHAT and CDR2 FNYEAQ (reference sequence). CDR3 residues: CASSPLAGGSYNDYTF. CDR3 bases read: TGTGCCAGCAGTCCCCTAGCGGGGGGGTCATACAATGAC.

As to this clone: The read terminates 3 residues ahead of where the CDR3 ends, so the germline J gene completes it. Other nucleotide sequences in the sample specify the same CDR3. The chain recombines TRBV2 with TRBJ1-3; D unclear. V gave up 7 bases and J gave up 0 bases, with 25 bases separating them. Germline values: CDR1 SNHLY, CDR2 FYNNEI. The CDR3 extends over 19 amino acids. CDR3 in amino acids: CASKGPAEGGLSSGNTIYF. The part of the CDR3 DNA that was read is TGTGCCAGCAAAGGCCCTGCTGAGGGCGGGTTGTCCTCTGGAAACACC.

CDR3: CASSLLLRDNSPLFF. The part of the CDR3 DNA that was read is TGTGCCAGCAGCTTATTACTTCGGGACAATTCACCA. The V call is TRBV7-9, the J call TRBJ1-4; D is perhaps TRBD1 (6 bases). Coverage ceases 3 residues before the CDR3 finishes, and the germline J gene fills in the end. CDR3 length equals 15 residues. Germline V gene lookup returns CDR1 SEHNR and CDR2 FQNEAQ (reference sequence).

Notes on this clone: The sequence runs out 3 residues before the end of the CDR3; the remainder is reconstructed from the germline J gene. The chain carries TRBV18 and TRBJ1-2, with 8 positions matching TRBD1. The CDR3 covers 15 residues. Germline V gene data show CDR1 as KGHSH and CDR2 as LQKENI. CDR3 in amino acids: CASSGQGLYTDTYTF. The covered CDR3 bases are TGTGCCAGCTCTGGACAGGGCCTATACACAGATACC.

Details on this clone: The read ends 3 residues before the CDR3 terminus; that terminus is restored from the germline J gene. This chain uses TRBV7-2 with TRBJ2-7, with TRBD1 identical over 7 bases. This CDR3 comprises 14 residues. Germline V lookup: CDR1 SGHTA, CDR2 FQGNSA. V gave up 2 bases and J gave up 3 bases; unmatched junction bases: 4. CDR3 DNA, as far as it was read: TGTGCCAGCAGCTTACAGGGGGTCGGCTACGAG. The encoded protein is CASSLQGVGYE. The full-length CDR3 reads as CASSLQGVGYEQYF.

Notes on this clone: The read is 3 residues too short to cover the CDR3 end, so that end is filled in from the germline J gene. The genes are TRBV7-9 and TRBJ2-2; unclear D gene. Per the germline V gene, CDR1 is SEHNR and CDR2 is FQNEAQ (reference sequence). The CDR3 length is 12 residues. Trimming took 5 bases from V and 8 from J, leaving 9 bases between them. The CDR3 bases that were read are TGTGCCAGCAGCCGTAGGGCTGGGGAG. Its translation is CASSRRAGE. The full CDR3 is CASSRRAGELFF.

The CDR3 DNA, read in part, is TGTGCCAGCAGCCGTCAACAGGGTCCCGGGGAG. Translating gives CASSRQQGPGE. In full, the CDR3 is CASSRQQGPGELFF. The V gene is TRBV12-3 or TRBV12-4, the J gene TRBJ2-2; D might be TRBD1 (6 bases). Read data end 3 residues before the CDR3 end; the end is taken from the germline J gene. This CDR3 is built from 14 residues. Trimming shortened V by 6 bases and J by 6 bases, and 14 bases separated the two germline ends.

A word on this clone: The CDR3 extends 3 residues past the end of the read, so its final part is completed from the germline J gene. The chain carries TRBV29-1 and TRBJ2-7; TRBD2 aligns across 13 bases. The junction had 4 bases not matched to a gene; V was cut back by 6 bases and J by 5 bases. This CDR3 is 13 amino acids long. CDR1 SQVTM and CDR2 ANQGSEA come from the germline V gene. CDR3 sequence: CSVTSGGGHEQYF. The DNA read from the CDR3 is TGCAGCGTCACTAGCGGGGGGGGCCACGAG.

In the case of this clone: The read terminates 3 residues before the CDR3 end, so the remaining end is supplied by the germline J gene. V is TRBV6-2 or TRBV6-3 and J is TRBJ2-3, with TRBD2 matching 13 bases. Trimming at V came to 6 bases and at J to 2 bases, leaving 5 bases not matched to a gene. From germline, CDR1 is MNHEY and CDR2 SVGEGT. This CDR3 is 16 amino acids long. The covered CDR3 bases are TGTGCCAGCAGCATAGGACTAGCGGGGGCCACAGATACG. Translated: CASSIGLAGATDT. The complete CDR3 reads CASSIGLAGATDTQYF.

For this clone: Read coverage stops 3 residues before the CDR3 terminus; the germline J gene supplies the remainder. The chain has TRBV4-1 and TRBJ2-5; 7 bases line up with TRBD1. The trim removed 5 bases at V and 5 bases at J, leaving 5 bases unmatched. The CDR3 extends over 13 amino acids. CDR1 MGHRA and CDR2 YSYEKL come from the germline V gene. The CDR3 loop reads CASSKTGMETQYF. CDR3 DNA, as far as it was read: TGCGCCAGCAGCAAGACAGGGATGGAGACC.

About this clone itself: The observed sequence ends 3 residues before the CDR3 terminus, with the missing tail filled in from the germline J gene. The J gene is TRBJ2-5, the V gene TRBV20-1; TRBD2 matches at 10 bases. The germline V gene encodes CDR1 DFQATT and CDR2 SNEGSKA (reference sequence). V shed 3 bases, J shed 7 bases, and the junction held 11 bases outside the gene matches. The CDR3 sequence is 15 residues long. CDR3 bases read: TGCAGTGCTAGGCAGGCTAGCGGGGGCTTCGGGACC. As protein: CSARQASGGFGT. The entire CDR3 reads CSARQASGGFGTQYF.

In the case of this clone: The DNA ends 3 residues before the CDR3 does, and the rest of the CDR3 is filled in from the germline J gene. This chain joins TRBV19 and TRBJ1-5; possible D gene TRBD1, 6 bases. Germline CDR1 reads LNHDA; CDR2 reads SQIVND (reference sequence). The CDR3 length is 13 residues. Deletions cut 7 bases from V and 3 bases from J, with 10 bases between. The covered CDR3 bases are TGTGCCAGTACAGGGGTTGTCAATCAGCCC. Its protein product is CASTGVVNQP. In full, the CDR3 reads CASTGVVNQPQHF.

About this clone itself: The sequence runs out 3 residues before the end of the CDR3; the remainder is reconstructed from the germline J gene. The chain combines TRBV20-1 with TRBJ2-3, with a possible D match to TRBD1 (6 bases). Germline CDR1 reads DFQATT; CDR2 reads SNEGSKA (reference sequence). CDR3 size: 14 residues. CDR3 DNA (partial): TGCAGTGCCAGGGTTGCCTCCAGGGGAGAGACG. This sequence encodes CSARVASRGET. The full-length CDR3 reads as CSARVASRGETQYF.